This TCR beta chain emerged from a study of blood T cell repertoires in COVID-19. Background on the study: Some COVID-19 samples were acute and others convalescent; all came from the United States, Italy and Spain.

Per the original methods: For nucleated cells, counts were estimated from reference gene primer amplification. The table came from immunoSEQ multiplex PCR; TCRdb's copy has only in-frame clones and leaves some out. That table is the source of V, J and clone size, and D and trimming were worked out from the DNA. This table holds approximately 340,000 clones, approximately 90% found once. The Seattle patients, enrolled during active infection, were followed longitudinally. Sequencing was done on a sample of peripheral blood. The origin of this receptor is a young man with COVID-19, enrolled during active disease.

The CDR3 region is CASSYLGWNTEAFF. The CDR3, as DNA: TGTGCCAGCAGTTACCTAGGTTGGAACACTGAAGCTTTCTTT. The V and J genes are TRBV6-5 and TRBJ1-1; D remains ambiguous. Germline CDR1 reads MNHEY; CDR2 reads SVGAGI. V was clipped by 2 bases and J by 1 base, with 8 bases between them. This CDR3 has 14 amino acids.